Presented here are 13 T cell receptor beta chains from one specimen sequenced in a study of cytomegalovirus exposure and HLA in healthy donors. Using immunoSEQ multiplex PCR, the repertoire was profiled, and TCRdb retains in-frame clones only, with some absent. The sample holds about 120,000 clones, 95% to 97% seen once. Sequencing used PBMCs. The receptor set was obtained from a man aged 18 to 35 in good health and CMV-seronegative.

The CDR3 sequence is CASSRGTSAYEQYF. The CDR3 nucleotides read TGCGCCAGCAGCCGAGGGACTAGCGCCTACGAGCAGTACTTC. This chain links TRBV5-1 with TRBJ2-7; 10 bases align to TRBD2. The CDR3 has 14 amino acids. The germline gives CDR1 SGHRS, CDR2 YFSETQ. V gave up 4 bases and J gave up 2 bases; unmatched junction bases: 3. The full variable domain, its missing parts supplied by reference TRBV5-1 and TRBJ2-7, is KAGVTQTPRYLIKTRGQQVTLSCSPISGHRSVSWYQQTPGQGLQFLFEYFSETQRNKGNFPGRFSGRQFSNSRSEMNVSTLELGDSALYLCASSRGTSAYEQYFGPGTRLTVT.

J is TRBJ2-3 and V is TRBV27, with 7 nucleotides matching TRBD2. The CDR3 totals 15 residues. The junction had 6 bases not matched to a gene; V was cut back by 3 bases and J by 3 bases. Germline values: CDR1 MNHEY, CDR2 SMNVEV (reference sequence). This CDR3 reads CASSLVLADTDTQYF. The CDR3 DNA follows: TGTGCCAGCAGTTTGGTCCTAGCGGATACAGATACGCAGTATTTT.

This clone was counted a single time. The chain links TRBV4-3 to TRBJ2-2; a possible D gene is TRBD2 (6 bases). The CDR3 is 17 amino acids. Trimming shortened V by 0 bases and J by 0 bases, and 11 bases separated the two germline ends. Germline V gene data show CDR1 as LGHNA and CDR2 as YSLEER. CDR3 in DNA: TGCGCCAGCAGCCAAGATCGTTCGGGGGCGAACACCGGGGAGCTGTTTTTT. It codes for CASSQDRSGANTGELFF.

The rearrangement uses TRBV30 and TRBJ2-7, with 10 bases that match TRBD1. The CDR3 covers 14 residues. Unmatched junction bases numbered 10, after V lost 4 bases and J lost 7 bases. Germline V CDR1 and CDR2: GTSNPN, SVGIG (reference sequence). The CDR3 region has the DNA TGTGCCTGGATTTGGGGGGACAGGGGAAAAGAGCAGTACTTC. Encoded protein: CAWIWGDRGKEQYF.

This sequence joins TRBV5-5 and TRBJ2-2; D gene uncertain. The CDR3 is 15 residues long. V lost 2 bases and J lost 3, with 11 bases in between. The germline V gene encodes CDR1 SGHKS and CDR2 YYEKEE (reference sequence). Here the CDR3 DNA reads TGTGCCAGCAGCTTCCGATCGAGCGACACCGGGGAGCTGTTTTTT. This gives the protein CASSFRSSDTGELFF.

The V gene is TRBV19, the J gene TRBJ2-7; D perhaps matches TRBD1 (6 bases). V gave up 5 bases and J gave up 2 bases, with 13 bases separating them. Per germline, CDR1 LNHDA and CDR2 SQIVND (reference sequence). This CDR3 has 14 amino acids. The CDR3 sequence: CASSARDNTYEQYF. In DNA form, the CDR3 reads TGTGCCAGTAGTGCCAGGGACAATACCTACGAGCAGTACTTC.

About this clone: Other DNA variants within this sample encode the same CDR3. This chain joins TRBV18 and TRBJ2-7, with 10 positions matching TRBD2. The CDR3 consists of 16 residues. Trimming removed 6 bases from V and 1 base from J; junction bases left unmatched: 9. Germline CDR1 is KGHSH and CDR2 is LQKENI. Here the CDR3 reads CASSPQLAGSSYEQYF. The CDR3 DNA is TGTGCCAGCTCCCCCCAACTAGCGGGATCTTCCTACGAGCAGTACTTC.

The chain is built from TRBV13 and TRBJ2-1; TRBD2 agrees at 12 bases. With 1 base clipped from V and 8 bases from J, the junction kept 6 bases outside the gene matches. There are 16 residues in the CDR3. The germline V gene has CDR1 PRHDT and CDR2 FYEKMQ (reference sequence). CDR3 in DNA: TGTGCCAGCAGCTTAGTGAGGCTAGCGGGAGGGTATGAGCAGTTCTTC. Amino acids: CASSLVRLAGGYEQFF. Based on the CDR3 plus reference TRBV13 and TRBJ2-1, the full variable domain is AAGVIQSPRHLIKEKRETATLKCYPIPRHDTVYWYQQGPGQDPQFLISFYEKMQSDKGSIPDRFSAQQFSDYHSELNMSSLELGDSALYFCASSLVRLAGGYEQFFGPGTRLTVL.

This chain connects TRBV11-2 to TRBJ1-2; 7 positions match TRBD1. Germline V CDR1 and CDR2: SGHAT, FQNNGV. Trimming cost V 7 bases and J 4 bases; bases outside gene matches: 9. The CDR3 loop spans 14 amino acids. The CDR3 DNA is TGTGCCAGCACCCTACGGGGACAGCTCTATGGCTACACCTTC. Amino acids: CASTLRGQLYGYTF.

V and J are TRBV28 and TRBJ2-1, with 12 bases fitting TRBD2. CDR3 length equals 15 residues. CDR1 and CDR2 from the germline V gene are MDHEN and SYDVKM. V gave up 6 bases and J gave up 3 bases; unmatched junction bases: 3. The chain's CDR3 is CASRTSGRDYNEQFF. The CDR3 DNA sequence: TGTGCCAGCAGGACTAGCGGGAGAGACTACAATGAGCAGTTCTTC.

This clone is a singleton in its sample. V usage is TRBV5-1 and J usage is TRBJ2-1, with TRBD1 matching 8 bases. Germline V gene data show CDR1 as SGHRS and CDR2 as YFSETQ. CDR3 length equals 15 residues. J was trimmed by 7 bases and V by 4 bases; bases with no gene match: 10. The CDR3 nucleotides are TGCGCCAGCAGCGACGAGCGGACAGGGATGAATGAGCAGTTCTTC. This gives the protein CASSDERTGMNEQFF.

The gene calls are TRBV28 and TRBJ1-5, with D unclear. CDR1 MDHEN and CDR2 SYDVKM come from the germline V gene. The length of the CDR3 is 15 residues. V dropped 7 bases and J dropped 0 bases, with 13 bases sitting between them. The CDR3 nucleotides read TGTGCCAGCACCCTAGGCCGGCATAGCAATCAGCCCCAGCATTTT. Amino acids: CASTLGRHSNQPQHF.

The rearrangement uses TRBV5-1 and TRBJ1-4, with 7 bases that match TRBD1. The V and J ends lost 4 bases and 8 bases, in that order; junction bases with no gene match: 8. Germline CDR1 reads SGHRS; CDR2 reads YFSETQ. CDR3 size: 14 residues. CDR3 loop: CASSPGLRGEKLFF. CDR3 in DNA: TGCGCCAGCAGCCCAGGTCTCAGGGGGGAAAAACTGTTTTTT.